The present T cell receptor beta chain was sequenced within a study of T-cell reconstitution after alpha-beta-depleted transplantation in children. Study-wide results and limits: At one year after transplant, newly produced T cells mostly accounted for T-cell counts and diversity. After transplant, high TCRbeta diversity at day 60 in some patients arose from surviving recipient T cells and thymic progenitors. Several hundred expanded graft clones reportedly were the source of alpha-beta T cells about two months after transplant.

Unique molecular identifiers were incorporated when the TCRbeta library was constructed. From the PCR reads, TCRdb called clonotypes with MiXCR, one entry per CDR3 protein. The table records a few hundred thousand distinct CDR3 sequences, over 20% of them present only once. Trimming cost V 3 bases and J 4 bases; bases outside gene matches: 5. Looked up from germline, CDR1 is ENHRY and CDR2 is SYGVKD. The length of the CDR3 is 15 residues. In regard to this clonotype: Its target is not known.

The rearrangement uses TRBV10-3 and TRBJ1-1; 10 nucleotides match TRBD1. This receptor was taken from a boy under three years old with Wiskott-Aldrich syndrome, due to receive a stem cell transplant. The sample was PBMCs, taken before TCRalphabeta/CD19-depleted stem cell transplant. The CDR3 DNA reads TGTGCCATCAGTGAAAAAGGGACAGGGGTCACTGAAGCTTTCTTT. Amino acid sequence: CAISEKGTGVTEAFF.